The TCR beta chain under discussion was sequenced for a study of identical twins (dated by TCRdb to about 2016). Some background on the complete study: The study deep-sequenced TCR alpha and beta repertoires from monozygotic twins, unrelated adults of various ages and cord blood to test whether fetal clonotypes persist. To rule out contamination, replicate twin experiments were performed at different times with different library preparation protocols. Broad study findings and their caveats: In beta out-of-frame sequences, excess twin sharing was weaker, because having fewer shared sequences lowered the signal-to-noise ratio. Invariant T cells such as MAIT and iNKT could partly confound zero-insertion analyses, though diverse VJ usage argued against this for most clonotypes. In monozygotic twins, recombination models systematically underestimated out-of-frame TCR alpha sharing, but the models matched the sharing seen between unrelated individuals. Compared with coincidental sharing between unrelated individuals, out-of-frame TCR alpha sequences shared between twins had an excess of sequences with low generation probability. Because the same donors could not be followed over many years, conclusions were based on cross-sectional statistical analysis. Abundant cord blood beta clonotypes carried fewer insertions; young adult naive repertoires showed a weaker similar trend, while memory repertoires showed none.

Every donor in the study was a healthy Caucasian. Miltenyi CD45RO+ enrichment and human naive T-cell isolation kits were used to isolate memory (CD45RO+) and naive T cells from PBMC. This clonotype was seen many times. It lacks a known antigen. No much larger clonotype is one base removed from it; base qualities were not supplied. The V end loses 0 bases and the J end loses 16 bases, and a stretch of 13 bases separates them. The CDR3 contains 12 residues, cysteine and phenylalanine counted. The CDR3 DNA has 36 bases and is translated from base 1. The library was made by 5' RACE. Sequencing was carried out with an Illumina HiSeq 2000. A universal primer binding site was introduced by template switching, and a unique molecular identifier was present in the final cDNA, enabling accurate counting of TCR cDNA molecules. Specific primers in the conserved constant-segment region were used to synthesize first-strand cDNA for TCR alpha and beta chains. To control for contamination, each cDNA library was double barcoded with a SMART-Mk sample barcode plus Illumina barcodes. Two successive PCR steps introduced TruSeq adapter sequences along with Illumina sample barcodes. The TCR alpha and beta cDNA libraries were sequenced on the Illumina HiSeq platform using custom primers. The original methods were these. Unique molecular identifiers were extracted from raw reads with MiGEC, and CDR3 positions were determined with MiXCR. Recombination models were inferred per individual with the repgenHMM and IGoR tools using an EM algorithm. The tcR package in R was used for shared clonotype analysis, with sharing normalized by the product of cloneset sizes. To study raw recombination without the effects of thymic and clonal selection, out-of-frame nonproductive sequences were analyzed. TCRdb's own reprocessing of the public reads used fastp at Q25 and MiXCR and kept productive beta chains. When rows share a CDR3 protein, they turn into one entry using the most common DNA and genes. These V and J calls are TCRdb output, not the study's own analysis. The sample table records 200,000 to 300,000 distinct CDR3 sequences; about 10% of these occur just once. The ten biggest clones cover about a tenth of the sample.

The clonotype was recovered from a man aged 45-60 years in good health. The chain is assembled from TRBV12-3 or TRBV12-4 and TRBJ2-1; matching of 6 bases hints at TRBD1 as the D gene. The sequenced sample consisted of memory T cells sorted from blood. This specimen's cell subset or site label, per the study, means: CD45RO+ enriched T cells. DNA sequence: TGTGCCAGCAGTTTAGCGCAAGGACAGCTTTTCTTC. Its translation is CASSLAQGQLFF.